This TCR beta chain was sequenced during a study of shared clonotypes between healthy human individuals (dated by TCRdb to 2019 to 2021). About the study as a whole: Two women and three men aged 18 to 49 years were included in the cohort. Per donor, three plates each were used for CD4 naive and CD4 memory, two for CD8 naive, and one for CD8 memory. To estimate repertoire size and how much clonotype sharing occurs between individuals, the study deeply sequenced the blood TCR repertoires of roughly 5 healthy adults. Libraries were prepared and TCR repertoires were sequenced by different laboratories using diverse techniques, in order to increase sequencing depth and limit assay-specific biases. Between about 0.9 and 10 billion PBMCs per donor were obtained by leukapheresis. What the work shows at the level of the full study, not this receptor alone: When several donors were compared, the shared fraction of clonotypes was about 5.5% for naive CD4, 3% to 4% for naive CD8, 2% to 2.5% for memory CD4, and around 0.4% for memory CD8. Because the study included a small number of donors, the genetic and exposure-history diversity represented was limited. Compared with non-shared clonotypes, the clonotypes found in all four sorted-subset donors had higher generation probabilities. Incomplete sequencing was indicated by rarefaction of sorted-subset datasets, despite the large sequencing depth. Pairwise subsampling led to the expectation that sequencing depth would affect the degree of clonotype sharing among donors. Larger estimated clonotype richness was generally found for naive subsets than for memory subsets. Sampling was limited to blood, and TCR repertoires in tissue likely differ from TCR repertoires in blood.

TCR CDR3 regions were amplified from genomic DNA by multiplex PCR using the deep immunoSEQ assay. Extracted genomic DNA from each cell subset was distributed evenly across all wells of several immunoSEQ 96-well plates, and each plate was treated as a replicate. For sorted subsets, each replicate PCR was loaded with 200 ng genomic DNA, equivalent to about 30,000 T cell genomes. Purified libraries were quantified with a Qubit 3.0 fluorometer, sized on a Bioanalyzer 2100, and re-quantified with the KAPA Library Quantification kit. Each immunoSEQ 96-well plate was sequenced on its own single-read 150-cycle Illumina NextSeq 550 flow cell. For the original study's pipeline: The immunoSEQ output contained only junctional sequences without quality scores, so filtering could not match that applied to full-length reads. Sequences were annotated with PyIR, a Python wrapper for IgBLAST v1.9, using IMGT germline references to assign V/J genes and CDR3. Reads were filtered out if the reads had weak V/J assignments (E-value above 1e-6), no CDR3, stop codons, out-of-frame junctions, or ambiguous translated residues. A V3J clonotype was defined by an identical inferred V gene, J gene, and CDR3 amino acid sequence. To compute the percentage overlap between repertoires, the number of shared unique clonotypes was divided by the size of the smaller repertoire. RTK rarefaction, the Chao1 estimator, and Recon v2.1 estimates of unobserved clonotypes were used to assess repertoire richness. For all TCRbeta clonotypes obtained by the gDNA method from a few donors, generation probabilities were computed with OLGA. Here the immuneACCESS table is served through TCRdb, limited to in-frame sequences with V and J called. Missing clones are a known gap in these copies; in checked studies unresolved V genes cover under half, and the rest lacks a known reason. V, J and clone size reflect that table, while D and trimming were determined from the DNA. The sample data list about 680,000 clones, and just over 90% of these were observed just once. The top ten clones comprise 24% of the sample.

V was cut back by 1 base and J by 8 bases, leaving a gap of 14 bases between them. The germline V gene (reference sequence) sets CDR1 to GTSNPN and CDR2 to SVGIG. Measured from the cysteine to the phenylalanine, the CDR3 is 13 residues long. The CDR3 DNA has 39 bases and is translated from base 1. With respect to this clone: The clone's antigen remains unknown. Per-base qualities were not stored, and no clone one base away is much larger.

CD8 naive samples were obtained by positive selection for CCR7 among CD45RO-negative cells, yielding a CD45RA+CCR7+ population from which TemRA cells were excluded. Healthy HIV-negative adults with no recently reported acute infections or vaccinations were included as donors. Every donor was a Caucasian adult residing in Nashville, Tennessee, USA. After blood collection by leukapheresis, PBMCs were isolated using Ficoll-Histopaque density gradient centrifugation and then cryopreserved in the vapor phase of liquid nitrogen. Analytical flow cytometry was used to check the purity and quantity of each magnetically sorted T cell population. Genomic DNA was isolated from every sorted fraction and measured by UV absorbance on a Nanodrop 2000c.

Sequenced material: naive CD8+ T cells sorted from blood. Reading the label with the study, this specimen's cell subset or site is: CD45RA+CCR7+. This receptor was identified in a man in his thirties or forties in good health. The sequence joins TRBV30 to TRBJ1-2; D gene: possibly TRBD1, on 6 matching bases. The DNA is as follows: TGTGCCTGGAGTGAGACAGGCCCGGGGGGCTACACCTTC. Its protein product is CAWSETGPGGYTF.